Here is one T cell receptor beta chain with its context. Germline V gene lookup returns CDR1 KGHSH and CDR2 LQKENI. Trimming left V 1 base short and J 2 bases short, with 17 bases between. The CDR3 length is 17 residues. This record comes from a study of control samples from healthy donors and cancer patients. The table came from immunoSEQ multiplex PCR; TCRdb's copy has only in-frame clones and leaves some out. The sample consists of about 110,000 clones, approximately 87% of them appearing once. The V gene is TRBV18, the J gene TRBJ1-2; the D gene is possibly TRBD1 (6 bases). The specimen sequenced was PBMCs. The sequence came from a woman between 55 and 75 years old with lung cancer. The CDR3 nucleotides are TGTGCCAGCTCACCACAATCAGGGGTTGCGGAAAACTATGGCTACACCTTC. Protein: CASSPQSGVAENYGYTF.